This T cell receptor beta chain stems from a study of post-analysis software for immune sequencing data (dated by TCRdb to the mid-2010s). General notes on the study: Recorded disease courses included relapsing-remitting, secondary progressive and progressive-relapsing multiple sclerosis, with some patients lacking subtype annotation. A subset of samples was prepared in parallel using single-end sample barcoding, then pooled and co-amplified after Illumina adapter ligation. Patient repertoires were compared against ten to twelve previously published healthy control repertoires from donors aged roughly 6 to 28 years. Broad study findings and their caveats: The multiple sclerosis patient group was slightly younger than the control group. Compared with controls, multiple sclerosis patients had significantly lower normalized Chao1 diversity, a finding suggesting substantial peripheral T-cell clonal expansion. When samples were clustered directly using the F measure, samples prepared in the same batch co-clustered strongly, which prompted a batch-effect correction. Patients showed significantly higher frequencies than controls for a few TRBV segments, among them TRBV5-6, TRBV5-1 and TRBV20-1.

A remark on this clonotype: It has no known antigen specificity. Qualities for individual bases were not recorded, and no much larger clone is one base off.

To prepare the library, PCR was applied. The sequencer listed for this sample is Illumina HiSeq 2500. To reduce PCR and sequencing biases, unique molecular identifiers were incorporated into the TCR beta cDNA libraries. Some 500,000 cDNA molecules were obtained per 1 to 10 million input T cells, so each molecule approximated one T cell. The patient libraries were prepared and sequenced using the same protocol as the earlier healthy control dataset. Samples belonging to the same batch were prepared together, multiplexed and sequenced on a shared HiSeq lane. In the original analysis: MIGEC handled the raw barcoded reads, throwing out single-read molecular identifier groups before consensus assembly and CDR3 extraction. VDJtools was used for post-analysis of the clonotype tables, with diversity normalized by down-sampling every dataset to the smallest sample size. To correct batch-related cross-sample contamination, repertoire overlap clustering matched CDR3 amino acid sequences but not nucleotide sequences. TCRdb reran the public reads through fastp at Q25 and MiXCR, keeping productive beta chains. Rows matching on CDR3 protein sequence are summarized as one entry with the most common DNA and genes. TCRdb's processing, not the authors', yielded these V and J calls. The sample has roughly 800,000 distinct CDR3 sequences on record, approximately 30% of them singletons. Around 0.55% of the sample belongs to the ten largest clones.

Taken from cysteine to phenylalanine, the CDR3 has 14 residues. The entry retains the CDR3 DNA only, 42 bases that are in frame from base 1. From a lookup of the germline V gene, CDR1 and CDR2 are LGHNA and YNFKEQ. V is cut back by 4 bases and J by 5 bases, with 6 bases in the junction unmatched. To demonstrate the VDJtools post-analysis software, TCR beta repertoires were profiled from the peripheral blood of about 13 young patients with multiple sclerosis. The multiple sclerosis patients were children and adolescents ranging in age from roughly 6 to 15 years. The receptor comes from a girl aged 5-17 years with multiple sclerosis. Recombination linked TRBV4-2 to TRBJ2-7; TRBD2 aligns with 9 central bases. The specimen sequenced was blood. The bases read TGTGCCAGCAGCCGTAGCTTAGCGGGAGACGAGCAGTACTTC. This yields the protein CASSRSLAGDEQYF.